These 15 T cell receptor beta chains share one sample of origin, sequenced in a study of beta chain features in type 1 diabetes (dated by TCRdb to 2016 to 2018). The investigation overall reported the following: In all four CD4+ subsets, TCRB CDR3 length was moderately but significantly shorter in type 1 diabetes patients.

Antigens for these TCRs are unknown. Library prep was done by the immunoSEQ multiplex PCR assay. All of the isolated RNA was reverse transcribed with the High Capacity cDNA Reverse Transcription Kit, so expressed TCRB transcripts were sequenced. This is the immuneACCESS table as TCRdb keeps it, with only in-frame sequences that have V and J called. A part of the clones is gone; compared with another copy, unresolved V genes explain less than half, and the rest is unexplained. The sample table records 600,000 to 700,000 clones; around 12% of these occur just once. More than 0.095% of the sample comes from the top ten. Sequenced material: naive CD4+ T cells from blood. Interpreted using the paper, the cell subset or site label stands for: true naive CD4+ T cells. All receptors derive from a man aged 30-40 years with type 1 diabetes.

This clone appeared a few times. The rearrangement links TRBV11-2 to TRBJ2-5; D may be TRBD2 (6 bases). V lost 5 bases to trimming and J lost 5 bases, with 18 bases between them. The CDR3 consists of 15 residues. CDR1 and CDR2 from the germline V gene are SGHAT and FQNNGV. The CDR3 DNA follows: TGTGCCAGCAGCCTAGGGACTCCCCCTCTGGAGACCCAGTACTTC. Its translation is CASSLGTPPLETQYF.

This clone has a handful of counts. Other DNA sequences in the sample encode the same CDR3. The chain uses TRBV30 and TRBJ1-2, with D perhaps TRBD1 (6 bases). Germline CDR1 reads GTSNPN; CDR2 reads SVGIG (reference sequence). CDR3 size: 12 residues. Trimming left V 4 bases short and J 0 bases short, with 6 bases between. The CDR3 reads CAWTGANYGYTF. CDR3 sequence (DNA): TGTGCCTGGACAGGGGCTAACTATGGCTACACCTTC.

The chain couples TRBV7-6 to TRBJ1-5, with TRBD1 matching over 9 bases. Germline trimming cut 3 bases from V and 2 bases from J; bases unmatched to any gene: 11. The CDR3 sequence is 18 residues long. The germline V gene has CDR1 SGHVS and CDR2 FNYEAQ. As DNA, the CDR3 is TGTGCCAGCAGCTTGGGACAGGGAGGATATGGGGGCAATCAGCCCCAGCATTTT. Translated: CASSLGQGGYGGNQPQHF.

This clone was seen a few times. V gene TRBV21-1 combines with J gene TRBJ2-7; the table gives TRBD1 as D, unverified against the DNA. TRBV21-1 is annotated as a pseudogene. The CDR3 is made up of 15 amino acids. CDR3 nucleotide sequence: TGTGCCAGCAGCCGCCACTGGACAGGACTCTACGAGCAGTACTTC. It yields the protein CASSRHWTGLYEQYF.

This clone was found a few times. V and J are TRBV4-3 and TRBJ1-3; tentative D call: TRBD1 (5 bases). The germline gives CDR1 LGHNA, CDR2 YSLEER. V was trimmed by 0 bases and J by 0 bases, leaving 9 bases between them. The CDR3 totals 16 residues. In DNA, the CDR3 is TGCGCCAGCAGCCAAGATCTGGGACTCTCTGGAAACACCATATATTTT. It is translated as CASSQDLGLSGNTIYF.

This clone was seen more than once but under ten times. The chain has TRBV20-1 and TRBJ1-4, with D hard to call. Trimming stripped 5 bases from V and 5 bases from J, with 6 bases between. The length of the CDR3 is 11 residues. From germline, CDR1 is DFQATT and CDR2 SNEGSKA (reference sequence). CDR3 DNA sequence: TGCAGTGCTCGAATCAATGAAAAACTGTTTTTT. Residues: CSARINEKLFF.

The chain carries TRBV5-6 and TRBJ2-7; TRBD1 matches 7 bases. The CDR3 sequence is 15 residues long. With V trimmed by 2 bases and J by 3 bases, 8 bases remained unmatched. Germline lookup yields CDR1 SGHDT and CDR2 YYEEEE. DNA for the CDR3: TGTGCCAGCAGCTTAATGCAGGGGGTGGTCTACGAGCAGTACTTC. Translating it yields CASSLMQGVVYEQYF.

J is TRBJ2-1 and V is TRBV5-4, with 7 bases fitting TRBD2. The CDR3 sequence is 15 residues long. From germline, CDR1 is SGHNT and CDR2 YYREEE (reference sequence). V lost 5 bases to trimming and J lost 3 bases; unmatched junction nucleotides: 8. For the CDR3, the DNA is TGTGCCAGCAGGCTGGACGGGGGGTTCTACAATGAGCAGTTCTTC. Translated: CASRLDGGFYNEQFF.

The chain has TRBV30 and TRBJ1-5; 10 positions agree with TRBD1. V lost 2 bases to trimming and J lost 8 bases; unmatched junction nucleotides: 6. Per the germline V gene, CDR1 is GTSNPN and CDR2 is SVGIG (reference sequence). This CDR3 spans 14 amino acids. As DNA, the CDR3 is TGTGCCTGGAGTCGGACAGGGGGAAGGGAGCCCCAGCATTTT. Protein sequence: CAWSRTGGREPQHF. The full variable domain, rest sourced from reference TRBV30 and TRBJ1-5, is SQTIHQWPATLVQPVGSPLSLECTVEGTSNPNLYWYRQAAGRGLQLLFYSVGIGQISSEVPQNLSASRPQDRQFILSSKKLLLSDSGFYLCAWSRTGGREPQHFGDGTRLSIL.

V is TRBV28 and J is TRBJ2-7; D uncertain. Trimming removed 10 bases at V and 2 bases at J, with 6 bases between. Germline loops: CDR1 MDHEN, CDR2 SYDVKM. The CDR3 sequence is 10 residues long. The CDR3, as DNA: TGTGCCACCAGGACCTACGAGCAGTACTTC. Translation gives CATRTYEQYF.

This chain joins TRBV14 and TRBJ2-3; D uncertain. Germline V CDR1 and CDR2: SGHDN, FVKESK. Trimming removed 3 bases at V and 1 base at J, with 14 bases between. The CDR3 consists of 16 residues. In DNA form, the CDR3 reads TGTGCCAGCAGCCACGTCCGGGCCTGGGGCACAGATACGCAGTATTTT. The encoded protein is CASSHVRAWGTDTQYF.

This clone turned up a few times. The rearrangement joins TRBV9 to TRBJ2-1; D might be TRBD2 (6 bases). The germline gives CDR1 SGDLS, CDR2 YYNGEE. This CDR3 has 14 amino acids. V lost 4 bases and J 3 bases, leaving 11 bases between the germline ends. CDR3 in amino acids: CASSPGGFYNEQFF. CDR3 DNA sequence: TGTGCCAGCAGCCCCGGGGGTTTCTACAATGAGCAGTTCTTC.

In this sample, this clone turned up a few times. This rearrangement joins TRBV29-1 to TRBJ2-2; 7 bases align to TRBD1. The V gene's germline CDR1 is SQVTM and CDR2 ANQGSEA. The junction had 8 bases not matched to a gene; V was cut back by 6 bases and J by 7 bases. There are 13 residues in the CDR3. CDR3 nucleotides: TGCAGCGTCGAGGGGACAGACGTCGGGGAGCTGTTTTTT. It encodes CSVEGTDVGELFF.

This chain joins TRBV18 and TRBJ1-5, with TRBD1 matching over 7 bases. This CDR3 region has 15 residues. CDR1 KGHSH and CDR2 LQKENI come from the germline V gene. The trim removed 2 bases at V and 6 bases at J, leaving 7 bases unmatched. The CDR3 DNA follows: TGTGCCAGCTCACCAACCGGGACAGCACTTCAGCCCCAGCATTTT. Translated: CASSPTGTALQPQHF.

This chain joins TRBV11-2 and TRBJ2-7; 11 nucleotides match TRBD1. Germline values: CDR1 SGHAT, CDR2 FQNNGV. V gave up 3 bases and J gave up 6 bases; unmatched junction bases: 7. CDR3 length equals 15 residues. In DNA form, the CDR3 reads TGTGCCAGCAGCTTTTCCGGGACAGGGGGACCCGAGCAGTACTTC. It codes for CASSFSGTGGPEQYF.